The entry that follows covers one T cell receptor beta chain sequence. This sample was taken from a study of T cell changes during pregnancy in multiple sclerosis. Profiling relied on immunoSEQ multiplex PCR, and the TCRdb table lists in-frame clones only, not all of them. The table includes around 39,000 clones, about 88% detected once. The source material was CD8+ T cells from peripheral blood mononuclear cells, sampled in the first trimester of pregnancy. This TCR derives from a female donor with multiple sclerosis, enrolled in a pregnancy study.

CDR3 coding DNA: TGTGCCAGCAGTTCCGGACAGGGGATGCCATATAGCAATCAGCCCCAGCATTTT. It is translated as CASSSGQGMPYSNQPQHF. V and J are TRBV28 and TRBJ1-5; TRBD1 matches 9 bases. The V gene's germline CDR1 is MDHEN and CDR2 SYDVKM. The V gene end was trimmed by 4 bases and the J gene end by 0 bases; junction bases not matched to a gene: 10. The CDR3 consists of 18 residues. The complete variable domain, with remaining parts taken from reference TRBV28 and TRBJ1-5, reads DVKVTQSSRYLVKRTGEKVFLECVQDMDHENMFWYRQDPGLGLRLIYFSYDVKMKEKGDIPEGYSVSREKKERFSLILESASTNQTSMYLCASSSGQGMPYSNQPQHFGDGTRLSIL.